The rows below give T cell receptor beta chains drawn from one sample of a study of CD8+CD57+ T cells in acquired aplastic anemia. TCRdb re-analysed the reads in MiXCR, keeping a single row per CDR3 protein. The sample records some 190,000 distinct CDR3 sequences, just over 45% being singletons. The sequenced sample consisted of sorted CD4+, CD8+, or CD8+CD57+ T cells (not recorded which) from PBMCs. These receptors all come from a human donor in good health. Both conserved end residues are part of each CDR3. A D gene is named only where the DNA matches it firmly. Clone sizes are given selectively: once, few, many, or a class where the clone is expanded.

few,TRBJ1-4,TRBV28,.,TGTGCCAGCAGTTTTCCCGGGACATTTAAAAAACTGTTTTTT,CASSFPGTFKKLFF
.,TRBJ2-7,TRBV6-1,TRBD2,TGTGCCAGCACCCTTGAGACTAGCGGCGGATACGAGCAGTACTTC,CASTLETSGGYEQYF
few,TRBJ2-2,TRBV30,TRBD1,TGTGCCTGGAGTGCTGGACAGGGAAGACCCGGGGAGCTGTTTTTT,CAWSAGQGRPGELFF
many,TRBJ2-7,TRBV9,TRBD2,TGTGCCAGCAGCGTGGTGGACAGGGTAAGCGGGAGGGCGTACGAGCAGTACTTC,CASSVVDRVSGRAYEQYF
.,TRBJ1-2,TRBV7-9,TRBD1,TGTGCCAGCAGCACTGGGACAGGGGGCTACACCTTC,CASSTGTGGYTF
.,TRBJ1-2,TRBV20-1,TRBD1,TGCAGTGCTGAGGGACAGGGGAGGTATGGCTACACCTTC,CSAEGQGRYGYTF
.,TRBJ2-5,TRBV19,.,TGTGCCAGTAGTGGCCAGGGAGCGTGGGAGACCCAGTACTTC,CASSGQGAWETQYF
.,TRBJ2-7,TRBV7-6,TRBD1,TGTGCCAGCAGCTTGACACAGGGGCAGCAGTACTTC,CASSLTQGQQYF
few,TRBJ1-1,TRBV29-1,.,TGCAGCGTTGTTAGCGGCGGTGAAGCTTTCTTT,CSVVSGGEAFF
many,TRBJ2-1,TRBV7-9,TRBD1,TGTGCCAGCAGCGTCTTGGGACAGGGCCATTACAATGAGCAGTTCTTC,CASSVLGQGHYNEQFF
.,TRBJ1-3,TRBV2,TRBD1,TGTGCCAGCCTCCGGACAGGGGCTGGAAACACCATATATTTT,CASLRTGAGNTIYF
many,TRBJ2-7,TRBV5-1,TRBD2,TGCGCCAGCAGCCCTTCTCTAGCGGGAGGTTCCGGCGAGCAGTACTTC,CASSPSLAGGSGEQYF
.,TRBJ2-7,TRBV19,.,TGTGCCAGTAGTTCCTTCGGGACAAGAGACTACGAGCAGTACTTC,CASSSFGTRDYEQYF
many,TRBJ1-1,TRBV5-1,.,TGCGCCAGCAGCGAGGACAATCGGAGGAAAGCTTTCTTT,CASSEDNRRKAFF
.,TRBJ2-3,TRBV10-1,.,TGCGCCACCACGATCGACAGGTTCGGCACAGATACGCAGTATTTT,CATTIDRFGTDTQYF
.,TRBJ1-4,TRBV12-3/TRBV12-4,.,TGTGCCAGCAGTTCTGGTGGGGCAACTAATGAAAAACTGTTTTTT,CASSSGGATNEKLFF
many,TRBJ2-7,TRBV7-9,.,TGTGCCAGCAGCTTAGTCGAGACTAGAAATTCCGAGCAGTACTTC,CASSLVETRNSEQYF
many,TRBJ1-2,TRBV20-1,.,TGCAGTGCTAGTCTGGGGATTCGTGGCTACACCTTC,CSASLGIRGYTF
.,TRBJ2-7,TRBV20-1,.,TGCAGTGCCCGGGCTACGGTCTACGAGCAGTACTTC,CSARATVYEQYF
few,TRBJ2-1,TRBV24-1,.,TGTGCCACCAGTGCCCAGGAGGCTAGCAGCTACAATGAGCAGTTCTTC,CATSAQEASSYNEQFF
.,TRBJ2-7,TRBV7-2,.,TGTGCCAGCAGCAACGATTACATCTACGAGCAGTACTTC,CASSNDYIYEQYF
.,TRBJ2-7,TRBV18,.,TGTGCCAGCTCATCACCCTCGGTAATCTACGAGCAGTACTTC,CASSSPSVIYEQYF
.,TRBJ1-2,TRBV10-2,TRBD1,TGCGCCAGCAGTGATTCAAGGACAGGGATGTACACCTTC,CASSDSRTGMYTF
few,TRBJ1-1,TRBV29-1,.,TGCAGCGTTGAGGCACAGCAGAACACTGAAGCTTTCTTT,CSVEAQQNTEAFF
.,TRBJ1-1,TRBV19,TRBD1,TGTGCCAGTAGTCCGGGACAGGGGGCAATCACTGAAGCTTTCTTT,CASSPGQGAITEAFF
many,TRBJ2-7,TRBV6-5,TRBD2,TGTGCCAGCAGTTACAGGGGAGGGGAGCAGTACTTC,CASSYRGGEQYF
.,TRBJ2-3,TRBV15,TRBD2,TGTGCCACCAGCAGAGATGAAGCGGGGGCCAGGGATACGCAGTATTTT,CATSRDEAGARDTQYF
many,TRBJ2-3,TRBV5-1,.,TGCGCCAGCAGCTTGAGGGGAGGTAGCACAGATACGCAGTATTTT,CASSLRGGSTDTQYF
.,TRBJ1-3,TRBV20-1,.,TGCAGTGCTAGGGTCCAGGAGAGCTCTGGAAACACCATATATTTT,CSARVQESSGNTIYF
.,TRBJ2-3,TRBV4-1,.,TGCGCCAGCAGCCATAATCAAGATACGCAGTATTTT,CASSHNQDTQYF
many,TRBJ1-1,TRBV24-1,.,TGTGCCACCAGTTTGGGGGTTGAAGCTTTCTTT,CATSLGVEAFF
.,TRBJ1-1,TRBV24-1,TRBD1,TGTGCCACCAGTAGGGGACAGGGGAGGAACACTGAAGCTTTCTTT,CATSRGQGRNTEAFF
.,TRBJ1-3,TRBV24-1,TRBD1,TGTGCCACCAGCTCTACAGGGGATGCTGGAAACACCATATATTTT,CATSSTGDAGNTIYF
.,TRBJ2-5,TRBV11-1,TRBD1,TGTGCCAGCAGCGCCCGGACAGGCCTCGTACCATACCAAGAGACCCAGTACTTC,CASSARTGLVPYQETQYF
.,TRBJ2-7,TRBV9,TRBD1,TGTGCCAGCAGCAAGGAAACAGGGGCCCTCTACGGGCAGTACTTC,CASSKETGALYGQYF
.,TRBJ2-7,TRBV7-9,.,TGTGCCAGCAGCTTTCCGGGAACCTACGAGCAGTACTTC,CASSFPGTYEQYF
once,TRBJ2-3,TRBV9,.,TGTGCCAGCAGCCCCTCGGGAGCGGGTACTAGCACAGATACGCAGTATTTT,CASSPSGAGTSTDTQYF